The 8 T cell receptor beta chains below come from one sample, sequenced in a study of Ad26.COV2.S vaccination and SARS-CoV-2 variants. The repertoire was sequenced with immunoSEQ multiplex PCR; TCRdb's copy has only in-frame clones and lacks some. The sample lists around 300,000 clones; around 88% were seen once. Described treatment: about 20 received Ad26.COV2.S at low or high dose, single or two shots; a few received placebo; per-sample allocation not given. Material that was analyzed had been drawn on day 63 after the first vaccine or placebo injection. Sequencing used peripheral blood, obtained in a trial of Ad26.COV2.S vaccine versus placebo. Receptors were obtained from a person aged 18 to 65 who received the Ad26.COV2.S COVID-19 vaccine or a placebo.

The chain joins TRBV11-2 to TRBJ2-2, with TRBD1 matching 8 bases. The germline V gene encodes CDR1 SGHAT and CDR2 FQNNGV. This CDR3 is built from 17 residues. V shed 2 bases and J 1 base; nucleotides not matched to a gene: 6. The CDR3 DNA follows: TGTGCCAGCAGCTTACGGGGCGGGACAGGGAACACCGGGGAGCTGTTTTTT. This translates into CASSLRGGTGNTGELFF. The full variable domain, its missing parts supplied by reference TRBV11-2 and TRBJ2-2, is EAGVAQSPRYKIIEKRQSVAFWCNPISGHATLYWYQQILGQGPKLLIQFQNNGVVDDSQLPKDRFSAERLKGVDSTLKIQPAKLEDSAVYLCASSLRGGTGNTGELFFGEGSRLTVL.

The V call is TRBV6-6, the J call TRBJ1-5; TRBD1 matches at 8 bases. With V trimmed by 0 bases and J by 1 base, 2 bases remained unmatched. This CDR3 region has 16 residues. From germline, CDR1 is MNHNY and CDR2 SVGAGI (reference sequence). The DNA for the CDR3 is TGTGCCAGCAGTTACTCGACAGGGGCCAGCAATCAGCCCCAGCATTTT. Translation: CASSYSTGASNQPQHF.

This clone was recorded once. The chain combines TRBV11-2 with TRBJ1-2, with D maybe TRBD1 (5 bases). The CDR3 is 15 amino acids. Germline-derived CDR1 and CDR2 are SGHAT and FQNNGV. V was trimmed by 1 base and J by 3 bases, leaving 12 bases between them. The CDR3 protein is CASSLGDRFHYGYTF. For the CDR3, the DNA is TGTGCCAGCAGCTTAGGCGACAGATTTCACTATGGCTACACCTTC.

This chain connects TRBV29-1 to TRBJ2-1, with 12 bases that match TRBD2. The CDR3 totals 17 residues. Germline assignment: CDR1 SQVTM and CDR2 ANQGSEA. V trimming: 2 bases; J trimming: 9 bases; junction bases outside the gene matches: 14. The CDR3 here is CSVEMGSSGRAGGEQFF. CDR3 in DNA: TGCAGCGTTGAAATGGGGTCTAGCGGGAGGGCCGGGGGTGAGCAGTTCTTC.

DNA for the CDR3: TGTGCCAGCAGTTACGACAGAGTGAACACTGAAGCTTTCTTT. This codes for CASSYDRVNTEAFF. This chain connects TRBV7-2 to TRBJ1-1; perhaps TRBD1 as D (5 bases). The CDR3 totals 14 residues. V was trimmed by 6 bases and J by 0 bases, leaving 11 bases between them. The V gene's germline CDR1 is SGHTA and CDR2 FQGNSA.

J is TRBJ1-1 and V is TRBV7-2; D gene ambiguous. CDR3 length: 15 residues. Germline assignment: CDR1 SGHTA and CDR2 FQGNSA. Trimming took 1 base from V and 1 from J, leaving 10 bases between them. As DNA, the CDR3 is TGTGCCAGCAGCTTAGGGGGAGGGCCGAACACTGAAGCTTTCTTT. It translates to CASSLGGGPNTEAFF.

The chain links TRBV24-1 to TRBJ2-1; 7 bases match TRBD2. This CDR3 is 16 amino acids long. Trimming cost V 4 bases and J 6 bases; bases outside gene matches: 11. Germline V CDR1 and CDR2: KGHDR, SFDVKD. CDR3 nucleotide sequence: TGTGCCACCAGTGACCTAAGACTAGCTGGACGCAATGAGCAGTTCTTC. This gives the protein CATSDLRLAGRNEQFF.

This clone appeared once. The V gene is TRBV2, the J gene TRBJ1-6; 7 bases are a match to TRBD1. The CDR3 consists of 16 residues. Germline assignment: CDR1 SNHLY and CDR2 FYNNEI. With 1 base clipped from V and 8 bases from J, the junction kept 8 bases outside the gene matches. DNA for the CDR3: TGTGCCAGCAGTGAAGAGGGGGCAGGGAATGATTCACCCCTCCACTTT. Protein product: CASSEEGAGNDSPLHF.